The 10 T cell receptor beta chains in this list originate from one sample, sequenced in a study of vaccination and CD4 T cells after COVID-19. These receptors' targets are unknown. Treatment meaning: roughly 10-day PBMC culture with coronavirus spike peptide pools or control peptides (ViraFEST assay). The Oncomine TCR Beta short-read assay sequenced DNA from cultured CD4+ T cells. Via MiXCR, TCRdb re-called the PCR reads, giving one row per CDR3 protein. The repertoire holds 15,000 to 20,000 distinct CDR3 sequences, with more than 55% as singletons. Here the sequenced sample was CD4+ T cells from blood, cultured in vitro, taken before SARS-CoV-2 vaccination. These receptors all come from a human donor who had recovered from COVID-19.

The chain combines TRBV7-6 with TRBJ2-3; unclear D gene. The germline V gene encodes CDR1 SGHVS and CDR2 FNYEAQ. This CDR3 has 13 residues. V was cut by 4 bases and J by 0 bases, with 5 bases left in between. The CDR3 sequence is CASSSYSTDTQYF. CDR3 DNA: TGTGCCAGCAGCTCATACAGCACAGATACGCAGTATTTT.

This chain links TRBV27 with TRBJ2-7, with 8 positions matching TRBD2. CDR3 length: 15 amino acids. Germline assignment: CDR1 MNHEY and CDR2 SMNVEV (reference sequence). Trimming removed 2 bases from V and 6 bases from J; junction bases left unmatched: 9. Here the CDR3 DNA reads TGTGCCAGCAGTTTAAACGGGGGGGCGCTTACCGAGCAGTACTTC. Translated, it gives CASSLNGGALTEQYF.

V usage is TRBV7-2 and J usage is TRBJ1-5; D gene unclear. The CDR3 is 13 residues long. Germline V gene sequence: CDR1 SGHTA, CDR2 FQGNSA. V lost 3 bases and J 3 bases, leaving 6 bases between the germline ends. CDR3 in DNA: TGTGCCAGCAGCTTGCGTTACAATCAGCCCCAGCATTTT. This translates into CASSLRYNQPQHF.

The V gene is TRBV6-1, the J gene TRBJ2-1; 15 bases match TRBD2. Germline V CDR1 and CDR2: MNHNS, SASEGT. This CDR3 is built from 14 residues. V lost 6 bases, J lost 12 bases, and 6 bases stayed unmatched. As DNA, the CDR3 is TGTGCCAGCAGGGGACTAGCGGGAGGCGGGGGGCAGTTCTTC. Residues: CASRGLAGGGGQFF.

Only one count was recorded for this clonotype. The rearrangement joins TRBV5-5 to TRBJ1-6, with D perhaps TRBD1 (6 bases). V was cut by 0 bases and J by 13 bases, with 20 bases left in between. The CDR3 spans 16 residues. The germline V gene encodes CDR1 SGHKS and CDR2 YYEKEE (reference sequence). CDR3 nucleotides: TGTGCCAGCAGCTTGGGGGGGGGACACCCGGCGTTTCCCCTCCACTTT. It encodes CASSLGGGHPAFPLHF.

V and J are TRBV7-8 and TRBJ2-2; 8 bases map to TRBD2. The CDR3 consists of 17 residues. Germline trimming cut 2 bases from V and 4 bases from J; bases unmatched to any gene: 9. Germline assignment: CDR1 SGHVS and CDR2 FQNEAQ. CDR3 sequence reads: CASSLLSSGSSTGELFF. In nucleotides, the CDR3 is TGTGCCAGCAGCTTACTTTCGAGCGGGAGTTCCACCGGGGAGCTGTTTTTT.

This chain connects TRBV2 to TRBJ1-2; D may be TRBD1 (6 bases). The V and J ends lost 6 bases and 4 bases respectively, with 15 bases between them. The CDR3 has 14 residues. Germline loops: CDR1 SNHLY, CDR2 FYNNEI. The CDR3: CASRSGDPAYGYTF. In nucleotides, the CDR3 is TGTGCCAGCAGATCAGGGGACCCCGCCTATGGCTACACCTTC.

The chain links TRBV5-1 to TRBJ2-3; tentatively, D is TRBD1 or TRBD2 (5 bases each). Trimming pared 2 bases from V and 5 bases from J, leaving 15 bases between. CDR1 is SGHRS and CDR2 is YFSETQ in the germline V gene. CDR3 length equals 15 residues. CDR3 in amino acids: CASSFVEGTRDTQYF. The DNA for the CDR3 is TGCGCCAGCAGCTTTGTAGAGGGGACCCGAGATACGCAGTATTTT.

This clonotype was found once. The V gene is TRBV7-9, the J gene TRBJ2-3; TRBD2 agrees at 9 bases. CDR3 length: 17 amino acids. The trim removed 1 base at V and 5 bases at J, leaving 10 bases unmatched. CDR1 is SEHNR, CDR2 FQNEAQ, per germline (reference sequence). This CDR3 reads CASSLGLVAGVGDTQYF. CDR3 in DNA: TGTGCCAGCAGCTTAGGGTTAGTAGCGGGAGTTGGAGATACGCAGTATTTT.

The V call is TRBV6-1, the J call TRBJ2-3; no reliable D call. The CDR3 is 12 residues long. CDR1 MNHNS and CDR2 SASEGT come from the germline V gene. Trimming took 4 bases from V and 4 from J, leaving 6 bases between them. CDR3 region: CASSGPADTQYF. CDR3 coding DNA: TGTGCCAGCAGTGGCCCCGCAGATACGCAGTATTTT.